Below, 32 T cell receptor beta chains from the same sample are listed, as sequenced in a study of shared clonotypes between healthy human individuals. Profiling relied on immunoSEQ multiplex PCR, and the TCRdb table lists in-frame clones only, not all of them. The data hold more than 500,000 clones, with about 95% observed a single time. CD45RO-negative, CCR7-positively selected cells formed the naive CD8 fraction, excluding terminally differentiated effector memory CD45RA+ cells. The sequenced sample was naive CD8+ T cells sorted from blood. These receptors originate from a woman younger than 45 in good health.

This chain links TRBV6-5 with TRBJ2-7; D unclear. This CDR3 has 11 amino acids. Germline values: CDR1 MNHEY, CDR2 SVGAGI. V lost 6 bases and J lost 4, with 7 bases in between. The CDR3 coding sequence is TGTGCCAGCAGCACTAAATACGAGCAGTACTTC. Protein sequence: CASSTKYEQYF.

This chain uses TRBV14 with TRBJ2-7; D is unresolved. Germline V lookup: CDR1 SGHDN, CDR2 FVKESK. This CDR3 is built from 13 residues. V lost 4 bases and J lost 4, with 11 bases in between. The CDR3: CASSPPFGYEQYF. In nucleotides, the CDR3 is TGTGCCAGCAGCCCCCCCTTTGGATACGAGCAGTACTTC.

The chain combines TRBV10-2 with TRBJ2-1; 9 nucleotides line up with TRBD2. The CDR3 length is 12 residues. The germline V gene encodes CDR1 WSHSY and CDR2 SAAADI. Trimming at V came to 8 bases and at J to 14 bases, leaving 10 bases not matched to a gene. The DNA for the CDR3 is TGCGCCAGCGGGGATCCTAGCGGGAAGGAGTTCTTC. Translated, it gives CASGDPSGKEFF.

The V gene is TRBV7-9, the J gene TRBJ2-1; tentatively, D is TRBD1 (5 bases). The CDR3 has 13 amino acids. Trimming removed 5 bases at V and 6 bases at J, with 11 bases between. Germline values: CDR1 SEHNR, CDR2 FQNEAQ (reference sequence). This CDR3 is CASSAQGGNEQFF. As DNA, the CDR3 is TGTGCCAGCAGCGCCCAGGGTGGCAATGAGCAGTTCTTC.

The chain carries TRBV13 and TRBJ1-5; D unclear. V lost 3 bases and J 0 bases, leaving 9 bases between the germline ends. This CDR3 contains 15 residues. Germline CDR1 PRHDT, CDR2 FYEKMQ (reference sequence). CDR3: CASSFGQDSNQPQHF. Written as DNA, the CDR3 is TGTGCCAGCAGCTTTGGGCAGGATAGCAATCAGCCCCAGCATTTT.

V is TRBV7-8 and J is TRBJ2-2; 13 bases map to TRBD2. Trimming cost V 5 bases and J 1 base; bases outside gene matches: 13. Germline loops: CDR1 SGHVS, CDR2 FQNEAQ. This CDR3 is built from 20 residues. The CDR3: CASSLGPKTSGRMNTGELFF. The CDR3 coding sequence is TGTGCCAGCAGCCTGGGACCTAAGACTAGCGGGAGGATGAACACCGGGGAGCTGTTTTTT. Based on the CDR3 plus reference TRBV7-8 and TRBJ2-2, the full variable domain is GAGVSQSPRYKVAKRGQDVALRCDPISGHVSLFWYQQALGQGPEFLTYFQNEAQLDKSGLPSDRFFAERPEGSVSTLKIQRTQQEDSAVYLCASSLGPKTSGRMNTGELFFGEGSRLTVL.

CDR3 sequence (DNA): TGTGCCAGCAGTGTCCCGGACAGGACTAGCGGACCCAGGACCTACGAGCAGTACTTC. It codes for CASSVPDRTSGPRTYEQYF. J is TRBJ2-7 and V is TRBV28, with TRBD2 matching 10 bases. The CDR3 has 19 residues. Trimming removed 5 bases from V and 2 bases from J; junction bases left unmatched: 18. The germline V gene encodes CDR1 MDHEN and CDR2 SYDVKM.

Only one count was recorded for this clone. The chain is built from TRBV5-1 and TRBJ2-2; D is unclear. This CDR3 has 16 amino acids. Trimming pared 0 bases from V and 6 bases from J, leaving 15 bases between. The V gene's germline CDR1 is SGHRS and CDR2 YFSETQ. DNA for the CDR3: TGCGCCAGCAGCTTGGGAGGATACGGCTTGGCCGGGGAGCTGTTTTTT. Amino acids: CASSLGGYGLAGELFF.

On this clone: The same CDR3 arises from other DNA sequences in this sample as well. This chain uses TRBV27 with TRBJ2-1; 16 nucleotides align to TRBD2. Germline lookup yields CDR1 MNHEY and CDR2 SMNVEV (reference sequence). With 2 bases clipped from V and 9 bases from J, the junction kept 1 base outside the gene matches. The CDR3 sequence is 15 residues long. The CDR3 DNA reads as TGTGCCAGCAGTTTAGGGACTAGCGGGAGGGGTGAGCAGTTCTTC. Translating it yields CASSLGTSGRGEQFF.

In nucleotides, the CDR3 is TGCGCCAGCAGCCAAGGTACTAGCGGGATCTCCTACGAGCAGTACTTC. It codes for CASSQGTSGISYEQYF. This chain links TRBV4-1 with TRBJ2-7; 10 nucleotides align to TRBD2. Trimming cost V 1 base and J 0 bases; bases outside gene matches: 3. In germline, CDR1 is MGHRA, CDR2 YSYEKL. This CDR3 is 16 amino acids long.

A word on this clone: The same CDR3 arises from other DNA sequences in this sample as well. The genes are TRBV6-5 and TRBJ2-7; 7 bases match TRBD2. Germline CDR1 reads MNHEY; CDR2 reads SVGAGI. Trimming took 0 bases from V and 1 from J; bases not matched to a gene: 6. The CDR3 contains 16 residues. CDR3 sequence (DNA): TGTGCCAGCAGTTACTCGATAGCGGGTGGGTCCTACGAGCAGTACTTC. This sequence encodes CASSYSIAGGSYEQYF.

V usage is TRBV27 and J usage is TRBJ2-1; no reliable D call. The CDR3 is made up of 13 amino acids. Trimming left V 2 bases short and J 8 bases short, with 10 bases between. CDR1 and CDR2 (germline): MNHEY, SMNVEV (reference sequence). CDR3 in amino acids: CASSLTRLDEQFF. CDR3 nucleotide sequence: TGTGCCAGCAGTTTAACCAGGCTGGATGAGCAGTTCTTC.

This chain joins TRBV6-6 and TRBJ2-7; no clear D gene. V lost 5 bases and J lost 6, with 17 bases in between. There are 14 residues in the CDR3. Germline V gives CDR1 MNHNY, CDR2 SVGAGI (reference sequence). This CDR3 is CASSDDGLRAEQYF. The CDR3 DNA reads TGTGCCAGCAGTGACGACGGTCTCCGCGCCGAGCAGTACTTC.

The chain carries TRBV2 and TRBJ2-5, with 7 positions matching TRBD1. This CDR3 is built from 13 residues. The trim removed 10 bases at V and 2 bases at J, leaving 7 bases unmatched. Germline V lookup: CDR1 SNHLY, CDR2 FYNNEI. CDR3 in amino acids: CATEDRLQETQYF. The CDR3 DNA reads as TGTGCCACGGAGGACAGGCTACAAGAGACCCAGTACTTC.

The rearrangement links TRBV28 to TRBJ2-2, with 7 bases identical to TRBD2. This CDR3 has 16 amino acids. Germline lookup yields CDR1 MDHEN and CDR2 SYDVKM. Germline trimming cut 4 bases from V and 0 bases from J; bases unmatched to any gene: 5. For the CDR3, the DNA is TGTGCCAGCAGTTCCGGGACTACAACGAACACCGGGGAGCTGTTTTTT. Amino acids: CASSSGTTTNTGELFF.

This chain connects TRBV5-1 to TRBJ1-4, with a weak D call TRBD1 (5 bases). The CDR3 runs to 15 residues. In germline, CDR1 is SGHRS, CDR2 YFSETQ. The V and J ends lost 6 bases and 0 bases respectively, with 12 bases between them. CDR3 sequence: CASTTGGTTNEKLFF. For the CDR3, the DNA is TGCGCCAGCACCACAGGAGGGACAACTAATGAAAAACTGTTTTTT.

The table lists this clone with a few counts. The J gene is TRBJ1-1, the V gene TRBV7-9; D is undetermined. The ends were cut back, 7 bases at V and 8 bases at J, with 14 bases in the middle. Germline CDR1 is SEHNR and CDR2 is FQNEAQ (reference sequence). The CDR3 covers 12 residues. CDR3 in amino acids: CASIPASQEAFF. The CDR3, as DNA: TGTGCCAGCATTCCGGCGAGCCAAGAAGCTTTCTTT.

The chain recombines TRBV10-1 with TRBJ2-2; D is tentatively TRBD1 or TRBD2 (6 bases each). Trimming left V 0 bases short and J 4 bases short, with 21 bases between. Germline CDR1 reads WNHNN; CDR2 reads SYGVQD (reference sequence). The CDR3 covers 19 residues. CDR3 amino acids: CASSESSAVRGRGTGELFF. DNA of the CDR3: TGCGCCAGCAGTGAGTCGTCGGCGGTCCGGGGGCGAGGCACCGGGGAGCTGTTTTTT.

Regarding this clone: One junction end disagrees with the germline gene, perhaps due to a read error. CDR3 amino acids: CASGLGLSSRLDEQFF. In DNA, the CDR3 is TGTGCCAGCGGCTTAGGCCTTTCGTCAAGACTGGATGAGCAGTTCTTC. The genes are TRBV13 and TRBJ2-1; no clear D gene. CDR3 length: 16 amino acids. The germline V gene encodes CDR1 PRHDT and CDR2 FYEKMQ (reference sequence).

The chain is built from TRBV7-8 and TRBJ2-5, with D perhaps matching TRBD1 or TRBD2 (6 bases each). CDR3 length equals 14 residues. Germline V CDR1 and CDR2: SGHVS, FQNEAQ. Trimming shortened V by 3 bases and J by 4 bases, and 12 bases separated the two germline ends. The CDR3 DNA reads as TGTGCCAGCAGCTTGGAGGGGGGCATAGAGACCCAGTACTTC. Protein product: CASSLEGGIETQYF.

V is TRBV27 and J is TRBJ1-2; D not resolved. Germline V gives CDR1 MNHEY, CDR2 SMNVEV (reference sequence). Trimming shortened V by 6 bases and J by 8 bases, and 16 bases separated the two germline ends. This CDR3 has 13 residues. CDR3 sequence: CASRVSPTKGYTF. In DNA form, the CDR3 reads TGTGCCAGCAGAGTTTCCCCGACAAAAGGCTACACCTTC.

The chain carries TRBV5-4 and TRBJ2-7, with D tentatively TRBD1 (7 bases). V was shortened by 3 bases and J by 1 base, with 14 bases between the two germline ends. The CDR3 length is 15 residues. In germline, CDR1 is SGHNT, CDR2 YYREEE (reference sequence). This CDR3 is CASSSEGTASYEQYF. The CDR3 coding sequence is TGTGCCAGCAGCTCGGAGGGGACAGCTTCCTACGAGCAGTACTTC.

V and J are TRBV2 and TRBJ2-7; unclear D gene. Looked up from germline, CDR1 is SNHLY and CDR2 is FYNNEI. Trimming pared 4 bases from V and 1 base from J, leaving 11 bases between. The CDR3 contains 14 residues. The CDR3: CASSVAGQSYEQYF. DNA for the CDR3: TGTGCCAGCAGTGTGGCAGGCCAATCCTACGAGCAGTACTTC.

The chain is built from TRBV5-6 and TRBJ2-7; tentatively, D is TRBD1 or TRBD2 (5 bases each). The CDR3 spans 14 residues. V lost 0 bases, J lost 3 bases, and 10 bases lay in between. In germline, CDR1 is SGHDT, CDR2 YYEEEE. CDR3 nucleotide sequence: TGTGCCAGCAGCTTGGGGGACGCGGGCTACGAGCAGTACTTC. Translating it yields CASSLGDAGYEQYF.

This chain links TRBV2 with TRBJ1-3; no reliable D call. The CDR3 spans 13 residues. Trimming shortened V by 7 bases and J by 0 bases, and 7 bases separated the two germline ends. Germline CDR1 is SNHLY and CDR2 is FYNNEI. The CDR3 region has the DNA TGTGCCAGCACTTGGGGCTCTGGAAACACCATATATTTT. Translating gives CASTWGSGNTIYF.

The V gene is TRBV27, the J gene TRBJ2-7, with TRBD2 as a possible D gene (6 bases). With 0 bases removed from V and 1 base from J, the gap between germline ends came to 10 bases. Germline loops: CDR1 MNHEY, CDR2 SMNVEV (reference sequence). This CDR3 has 15 residues. This CDR3 is CASSLSPGLSYEQYF. In nucleotides, the CDR3 is TGTGCCAGCAGTTTATCCCCGGGACTGTCCTACGAGCAGTACTTC.

This chain uses TRBV7-9 with TRBJ2-1, with D possibly TRBD1 on 6 matching bases. CDR1 is SEHNR and CDR2 is FQNEAQ in the germline V gene (reference sequence). Trimming removed 5 bases from V and 6 bases from J, with 17 bases in between. The CDR3 totals 15 residues. This chain's CDR3 is CASSQLRGRGNEQFF. For the CDR3, the DNA is TGTGCCAGCAGCCAACTCAGGGGAAGGGGCAATGAGCAGTTCTTC. Full variable domain (remainder filled in from reference TRBV7-9 and TRBJ2-1): DTGVSQNPRHKITKRGQNVTFRCDPISEHNRLYWYRQTLGQGPEFLTYFQNEAQLEKSRLLSDRFSAERPKGSFSTLEIQRTEQGDSAMYLCASSQLRGRGNEQFFGPGTRLTVL.

This chain links TRBV30 with TRBJ2-1; unclear D gene. In germline, CDR1 is GTSNPN, CDR2 SVGIG (reference sequence). V lost 7 bases to trimming and J lost 0 bases, with 13 bases between them. The CDR3 consists of 14 residues. CDR3 region: CAFQTMGSYNEQFF. CDR3 in DNA: TGTGCCTTCCAAACCATGGGCTCCTACAATGAGCAGTTCTTC.

The rearrangement uses TRBV5-8 and TRBJ1-1; D call uncertain. Germline values: CDR1 SGHTS, CDR2 YDEGEE. Trimming took 0 bases from V and 5 from J, leaving 8 bases between them. The CDR3 is 13 residues long. The CDR3 spells CASSLDVTTEAFF. As DNA, the CDR3 is TGTGCCAGCAGCTTGGATGTTACAACTGAAGCTTTCTTT.

Concerning this clone: The junction does not match germline at one end; this may be a read error. The rearrangement uses TRBV29-1 and TRBJ2-1; no clear D gene. The germline CDR1 and CDR2 sequences are SQVTM and ANQGSEA. The CDR3 is made up of 11 amino acids. The DNA for the CDR3 is TGCGGCGTTGAAGTTCTTGGTGAGCAGTTCTTC. This codes for CGVEVLGEQFF.

This clone came up once. The chain carries TRBV28 and TRBJ1-1; D possibly corresponds to TRBD1 (6 bases). The CDR3 has 14 residues. V was trimmed by 7 bases and J by 4 bases, leaving 16 bases between them. CDR1 and CDR2 from the germline V gene are MDHEN and SYDVKM. The CDR3 reads CASKNTGSGTEAFF. The CDR3 DNA reads as TGTGCCAGCAAGAACACAGGGTCTGGCACTGAAGCTTTCTTT. Together with reference TRBV28 and TRBJ1-1, the CDR3 gives the full variable domain: DVKVTQSSRYLVKRTGEKVFLECVQDMDHENMFWYRQDPGLGLRLIYFSYDVKMKEKGDIPEGYSVSREKKERFSLILESASTNQTSMYLCASKNTGSGTEAFFGQGTRLTVV.

V is TRBV29-1 and J is TRBJ1-2; 8 nucleotides line up with TRBD1. The germline CDR1 and CDR2 sequences are SQVTM and ANQGSEA. Trimming at V came to 3 bases and at J to 7 bases, leaving 10 bases not matched to a gene. CDR3 length: 14 amino acids. CDR3 sequence reads: CSVDPGQGLGGYTF. CDR3 DNA sequence: TGCAGCGTTGACCCCGGACAGGGCTTAGGTGGCTACACCTTC.